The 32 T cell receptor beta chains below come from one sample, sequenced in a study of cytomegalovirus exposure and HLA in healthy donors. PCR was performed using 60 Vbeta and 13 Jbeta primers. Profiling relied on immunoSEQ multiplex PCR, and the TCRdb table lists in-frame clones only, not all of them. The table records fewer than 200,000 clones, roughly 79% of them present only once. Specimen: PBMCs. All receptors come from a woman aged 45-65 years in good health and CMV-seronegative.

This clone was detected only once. This chain's CDR3 is CASSQDPRDRESNEKLFF. For the CDR3, the DNA is TGCGCCAGCAGCCAAGATCCCCGGGACAGAGAAAGTAATGAAAAACTGTTTTTT. The chain employs TRBV4-3 and TRBJ1-4; 7 bases map to TRBD1. Trimming cost V 0 bases and J 4 bases; bases outside gene matches: 11. Germline-derived CDR1 and CDR2 are LGHNA and YSLEER. The CDR3 is made up of 18 amino acids.

DNA for the CDR3: TGTGCCAGCAACAGGGTTCCACATGAGACCCAGTACTTC. This encodes CASNRVPHETQYF. The genes are TRBV19 and TRBJ2-5; maybe TRBD1 (6 bases). Trimming pared 9 bases from V and 5 bases from J, leaving 16 bases between. This CDR3 has 13 residues. Germline values: CDR1 LNHDA, CDR2 SQIVND (reference sequence).

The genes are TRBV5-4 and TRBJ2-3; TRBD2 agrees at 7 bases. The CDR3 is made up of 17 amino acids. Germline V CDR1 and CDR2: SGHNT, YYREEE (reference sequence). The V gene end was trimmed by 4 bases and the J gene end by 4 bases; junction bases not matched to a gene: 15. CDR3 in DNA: TGTGCCAGCAGCGCTGGTTGGGGGAGCGGGGTATCAGATACGCAGTATTTT. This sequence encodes CASSAGWGSGVSDTQYF. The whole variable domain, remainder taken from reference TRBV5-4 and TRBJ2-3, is ETGVTQSPTHLIKTRGQQVTLRCSSQSGHNTVSWYQQALGQGPQFIFQYYREEENGRGNFPPRFSGLQFPNYSSELNVNALELDDSALYLCASSAGWGSGVSDTQYFGPGTRLTVL.

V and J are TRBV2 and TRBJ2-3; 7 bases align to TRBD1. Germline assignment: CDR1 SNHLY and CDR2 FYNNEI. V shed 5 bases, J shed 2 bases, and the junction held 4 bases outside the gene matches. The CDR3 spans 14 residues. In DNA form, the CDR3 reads TGTGCCAGCAGTCCCGGACAGGCCACAGATACGCAGTATTTT. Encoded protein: CASSPGQATDTQYF.

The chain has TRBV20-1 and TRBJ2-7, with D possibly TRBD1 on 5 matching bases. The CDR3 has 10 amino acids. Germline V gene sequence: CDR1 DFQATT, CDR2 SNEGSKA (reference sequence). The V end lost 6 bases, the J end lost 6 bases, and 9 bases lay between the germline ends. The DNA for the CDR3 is TGCAGTGCCGCCAGGGTCGAGCAGTACTTC. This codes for CSAARVEQYF.

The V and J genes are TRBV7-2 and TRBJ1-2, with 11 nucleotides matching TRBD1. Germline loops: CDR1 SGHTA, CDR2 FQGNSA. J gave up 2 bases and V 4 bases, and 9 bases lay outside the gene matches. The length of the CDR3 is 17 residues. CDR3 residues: CASSSRTGGRGNYGYTF. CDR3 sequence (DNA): TGTGCCAGCAGCTCTAGGACAGGGGGCAGGGGAAACTATGGCTACACCTTC.

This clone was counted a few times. The CDR3 spells CASSLREGLNNEQFF. In DNA form, the CDR3 reads TGTGCCAGCAGCTTGCGGGAGGGCCTGAACAATGAGCAGTTCTTC. The V and J genes are TRBV7-8 and TRBJ2-1, with 9 positions matching TRBD2. There are 15 residues in the CDR3. Trimming took 3 bases from V and 5 from J; bases not matched to a gene: 5. Germline CDR1 reads SGHVS; CDR2 reads FQNEAQ.

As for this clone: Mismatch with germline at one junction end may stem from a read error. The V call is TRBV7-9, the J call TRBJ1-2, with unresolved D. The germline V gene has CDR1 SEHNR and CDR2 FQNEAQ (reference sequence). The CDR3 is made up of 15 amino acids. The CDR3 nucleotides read TGTTCCAGCAGCCCCTCTGGAGCGGTGGGGTATGGCTACACCTTC. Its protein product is CSSSPSGAVGYGYTF.

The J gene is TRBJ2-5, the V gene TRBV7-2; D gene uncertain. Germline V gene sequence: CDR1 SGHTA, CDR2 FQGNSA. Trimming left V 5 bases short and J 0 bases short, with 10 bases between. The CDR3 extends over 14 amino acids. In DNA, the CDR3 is TGTGCCAGCAGCGGCGGCTTGCACCAAGAGACCCAGTACTTC. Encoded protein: CASSGGLHQETQYF.

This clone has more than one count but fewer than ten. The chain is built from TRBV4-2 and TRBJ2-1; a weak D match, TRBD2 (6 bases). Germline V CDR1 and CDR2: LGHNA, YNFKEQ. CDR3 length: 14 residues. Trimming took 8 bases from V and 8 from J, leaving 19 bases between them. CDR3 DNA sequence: TGTGCCAGCGCCGGGACTCGAGGTATCGATGAGCAGTTCTTC. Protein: CASAGTRGIDEQFF.

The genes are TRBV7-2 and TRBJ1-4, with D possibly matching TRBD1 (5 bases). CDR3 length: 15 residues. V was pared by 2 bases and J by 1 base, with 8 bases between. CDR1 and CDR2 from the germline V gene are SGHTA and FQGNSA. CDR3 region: CASSLRGGTNEKLFF. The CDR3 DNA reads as TGTGCCAGCAGCTTACGGGGGGGAACTAATGAAAAACTGTTTTTT.

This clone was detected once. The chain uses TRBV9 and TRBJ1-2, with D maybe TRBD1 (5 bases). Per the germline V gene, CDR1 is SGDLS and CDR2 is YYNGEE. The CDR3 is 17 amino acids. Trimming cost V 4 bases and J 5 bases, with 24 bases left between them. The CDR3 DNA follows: TGTGCCAGCAGCCAGCCAGTAGGGCAGGGAGGAAATTATGGCTACACCTTC. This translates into CASSQPVGQGGNYGYTF.

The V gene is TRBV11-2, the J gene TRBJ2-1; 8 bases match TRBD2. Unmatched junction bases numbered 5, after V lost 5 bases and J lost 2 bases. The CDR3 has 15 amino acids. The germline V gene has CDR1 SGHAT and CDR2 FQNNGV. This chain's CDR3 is CASSLSGAAYNEQFF. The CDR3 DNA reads TGTGCCAGCAGCCTTAGCGGGGCAGCCTACAATGAGCAGTTCTTC.

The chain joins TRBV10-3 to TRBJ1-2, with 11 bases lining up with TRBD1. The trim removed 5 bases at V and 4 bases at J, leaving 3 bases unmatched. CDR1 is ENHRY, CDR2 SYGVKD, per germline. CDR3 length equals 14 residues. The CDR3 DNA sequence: TGTGCCATCAGTAGAGGGACAGGGGGCTATGGCTACACCTTC. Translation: CAISRGTGGYGYTF.

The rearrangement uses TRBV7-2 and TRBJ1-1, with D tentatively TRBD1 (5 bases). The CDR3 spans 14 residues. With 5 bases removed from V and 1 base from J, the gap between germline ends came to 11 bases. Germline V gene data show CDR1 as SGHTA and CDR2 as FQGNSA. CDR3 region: CASSRGLSNTEAFF. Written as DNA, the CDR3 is TGTGCCAGCAGCCGGGGACTGTCGAACACTGAAGCTTTCTTT. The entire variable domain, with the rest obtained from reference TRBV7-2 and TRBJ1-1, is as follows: GAGVSQSPSNKVTEKGKDVELRCDPISGHTALYWYRQSLGQGLEFLIYFQGNSAPDKSGLPSDRFSAERTGGSVSTLTIQRTQQEDSAVYLCASSRGLSNTEAFFGQGTRLTVV.

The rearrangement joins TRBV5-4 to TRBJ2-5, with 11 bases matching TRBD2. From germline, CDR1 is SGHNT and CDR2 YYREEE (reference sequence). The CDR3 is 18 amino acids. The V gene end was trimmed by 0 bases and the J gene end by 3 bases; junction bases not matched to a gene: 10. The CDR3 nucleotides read TGTGCCAGCAGCTTGGCCCTAGCGGGGGGCTCTGAGGAAGAGACCCAGTACTTC. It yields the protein CASSLALAGGSEEETQYF.

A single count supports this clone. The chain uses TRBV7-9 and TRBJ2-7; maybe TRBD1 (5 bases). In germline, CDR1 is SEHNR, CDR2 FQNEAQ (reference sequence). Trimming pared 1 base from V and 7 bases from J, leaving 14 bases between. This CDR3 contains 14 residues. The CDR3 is CASSLEILGAEQYF. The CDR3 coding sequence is TGTGCCAGCAGCTTAGAAATATTAGGGGCTGAGCAGTACTTC.

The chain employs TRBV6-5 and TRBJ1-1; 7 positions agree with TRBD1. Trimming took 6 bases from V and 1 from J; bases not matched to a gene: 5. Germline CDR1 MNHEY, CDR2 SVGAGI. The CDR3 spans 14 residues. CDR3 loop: CASRRTGSNTEAFF. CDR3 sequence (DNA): TGTGCCAGCAGAAGGACAGGTTCGAACACTGAAGCTTTCTTT.

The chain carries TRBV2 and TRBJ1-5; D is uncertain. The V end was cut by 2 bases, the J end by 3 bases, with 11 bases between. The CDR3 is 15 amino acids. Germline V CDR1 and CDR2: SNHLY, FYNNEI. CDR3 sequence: CASSELRGHNQPQHF. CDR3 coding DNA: TGTGCCAGCAGTGAACTTAGAGGGCACAATCAGCCCCAGCATTTT.

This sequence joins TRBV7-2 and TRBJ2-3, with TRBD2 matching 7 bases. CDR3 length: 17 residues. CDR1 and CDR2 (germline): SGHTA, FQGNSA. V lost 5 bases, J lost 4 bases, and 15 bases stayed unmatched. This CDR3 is CASSRSGSRFSPDTQYF. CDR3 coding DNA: TGTGCCAGCAGCCGTAGCGGGTCTCGTTTTTCCCCAGATACGCAGTATTTT.

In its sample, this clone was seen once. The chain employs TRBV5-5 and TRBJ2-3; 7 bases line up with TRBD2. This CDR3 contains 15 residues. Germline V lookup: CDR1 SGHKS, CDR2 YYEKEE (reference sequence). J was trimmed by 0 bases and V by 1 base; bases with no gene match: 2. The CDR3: CASSLSSGSTDTQYF. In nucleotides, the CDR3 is TGTGCCAGCAGCTTGAGTAGCGGGAGCACAGATACGCAGTATTTT.

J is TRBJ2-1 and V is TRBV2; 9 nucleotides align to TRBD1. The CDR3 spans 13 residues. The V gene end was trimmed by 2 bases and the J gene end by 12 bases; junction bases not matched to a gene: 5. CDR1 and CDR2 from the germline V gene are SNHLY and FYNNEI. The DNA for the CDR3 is TGTGCCAGCAGTGAAAACGAGGGACAGGGGCAGTTCTTC. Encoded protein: CASSENEGQGQFF.

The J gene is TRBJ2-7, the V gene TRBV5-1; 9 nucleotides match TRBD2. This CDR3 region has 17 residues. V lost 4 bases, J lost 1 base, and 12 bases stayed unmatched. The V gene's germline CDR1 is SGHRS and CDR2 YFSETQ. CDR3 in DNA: TGCGCCAGCAGCCGAATCCCAAGCGGGGGGTCGTCCTACGAGCAGTACTTC. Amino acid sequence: CASSRIPSGGSSYEQYF.

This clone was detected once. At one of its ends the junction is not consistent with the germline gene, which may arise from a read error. The CDR3 region has the DNA TGTGCCAGAAGCGTAGACCTAAGCTTACAAAACATTCAGTACTTC. Its translation: CARSVDLSLQNIQYF. The genes are TRBV9 and TRBJ2-4, with D unresolved. This CDR3 is 15 amino acids long. The germline gives CDR1 SGDLS, CDR2 YYNGEE.

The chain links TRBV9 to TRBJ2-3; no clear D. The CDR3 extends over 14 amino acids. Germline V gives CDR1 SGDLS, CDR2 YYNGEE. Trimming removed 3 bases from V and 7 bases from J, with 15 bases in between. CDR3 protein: CASSAKLRGNTQYF. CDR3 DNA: TGTGCCAGCAGCGCAAAGCTAAGAGGTAATACGCAGTATTTT.

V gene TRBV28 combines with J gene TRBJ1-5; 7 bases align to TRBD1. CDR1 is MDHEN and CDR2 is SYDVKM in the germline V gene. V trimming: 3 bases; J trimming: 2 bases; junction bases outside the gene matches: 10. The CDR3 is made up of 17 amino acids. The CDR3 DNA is TGTGCCAGCAGTTTCTCGACAGGGAGAGGAGGCAATCAGCCCCAGCATTTT. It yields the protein CASSFSTGRGGNQPQHF.

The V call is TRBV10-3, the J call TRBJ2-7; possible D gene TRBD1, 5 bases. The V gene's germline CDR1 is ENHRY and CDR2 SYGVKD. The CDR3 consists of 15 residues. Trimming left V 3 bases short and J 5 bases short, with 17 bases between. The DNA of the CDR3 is TGTGCCATCAGTGAAGGACCATCAGGGAACGACGAGCAGTACTTC. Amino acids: CAISEGPSGNDEQYF.

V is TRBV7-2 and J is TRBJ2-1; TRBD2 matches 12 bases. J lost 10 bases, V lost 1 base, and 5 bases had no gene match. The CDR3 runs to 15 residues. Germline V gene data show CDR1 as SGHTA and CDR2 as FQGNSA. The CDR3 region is CASSLEYGTSGEQFF. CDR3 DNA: TGTGCCAGCAGCTTAGAGTACGGGACTAGCGGGGAGCAGTTCTTC.

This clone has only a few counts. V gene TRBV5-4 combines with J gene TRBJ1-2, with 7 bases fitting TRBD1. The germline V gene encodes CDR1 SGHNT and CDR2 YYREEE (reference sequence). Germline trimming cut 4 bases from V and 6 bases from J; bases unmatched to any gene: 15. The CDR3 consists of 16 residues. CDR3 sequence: CASSLKGALFWDGYTF. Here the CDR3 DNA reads TGTGCCAGCAGCCTTAAGGGGGCCCTTTTCTGGGATGGCTACACCTTC.

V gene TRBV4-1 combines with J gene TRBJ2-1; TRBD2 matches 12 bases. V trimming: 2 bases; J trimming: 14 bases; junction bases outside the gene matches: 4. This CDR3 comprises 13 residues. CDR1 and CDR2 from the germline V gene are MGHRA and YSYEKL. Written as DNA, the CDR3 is TGCGCCAGCAGCCAACTAGCGGGAGGGCCTAAGTTCTTC. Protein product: CASSQLAGGPKFF.

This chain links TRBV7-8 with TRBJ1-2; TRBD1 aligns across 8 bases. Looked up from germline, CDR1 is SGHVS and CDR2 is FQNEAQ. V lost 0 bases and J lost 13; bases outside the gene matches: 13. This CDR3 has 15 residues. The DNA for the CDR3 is TGTGCCAGCAGCTTAGCGGATACTACTACAGGGGGGTGCACCTTC. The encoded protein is CASSLADTTTGGCTF.

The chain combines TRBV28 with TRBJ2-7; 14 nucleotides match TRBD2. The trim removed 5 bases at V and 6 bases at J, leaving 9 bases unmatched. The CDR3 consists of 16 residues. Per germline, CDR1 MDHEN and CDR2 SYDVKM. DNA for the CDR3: TGTGCCAGCAGTCCACCGGGGACTAGCGGGAGAGGCGAGCAGTACTTC. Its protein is CASSPPGTSGRGEQYF.